The 31 T cell receptor beta chains given below trace back to one sample, sequenced in a study of blood T cell repertoires in COVID-19. Using immunoSEQ multiplex PCR, the repertoire was profiled, and TCRdb retains in-frame clones only, with some absent. The data hold over 75,000 clones, with roughly nine tenths observed a single time. The sequenced sample was peripheral blood. Receptors were obtained from a woman older than 75 with active COVID-19.

The chain links TRBV10-3 to TRBJ1-6; D uncertain. V lost 3 bases and J 8 bases, leaving 8 bases between the germline ends. The V gene's germline CDR1 is ENHRY and CDR2 SYGVKD. This CDR3 is built from 13 residues. The DNA for the CDR3 is TGTGCCATCAGTGACGGTCGGGATTCACCCCTCCACTTT. This gives the protein CAISDGRDSPLHF.

The gene calls are TRBV11-2 and TRBJ1-5, with a possible D match to TRBD1 (5 bases). Germline CDR1 and CDR2: SGHAT and FQNNGV. This CDR3 is built from 15 residues. Trimming shortened V by 4 bases and J by 3 bases, and 13 bases separated the two germline ends. CDR3 in amino acids: CASSSWGGDNQPQHF. The DNA for the CDR3 is TGTGCCAGCAGCTCATGGGGGGGGGACAATCAGCCCCAGCATTTT. Variable domain in full (rest from reference TRBV11-2 and TRBJ1-5): EAGVAQSPRYKIIEKRQSVAFWCNPISGHATLYWYQQILGQGPKLLIQFQNNGVVDDSQLPKDRFSAERLKGVDSTLKIQPAKLEDSAVYLCASSSWGGDNQPQHFGDGTRLSIL.

In regard to this clone: Other DNA sequences in this specimen translate into the identical CDR3. V is TRBV12-3 or TRBV12-4 and J is TRBJ1-2, with D uncertain. The CDR3 spans 13 residues. The V gene lost 1 base and the J gene lost 2 bases, with 5 bases spanning the gap. CDR3 in DNA: TGTGCCAGCAGTTTAGGGCAGAACTATGGCTACACCTTC. Encoded protein: CASSLGQNYGYTF.

The V gene is TRBV28, the J gene TRBJ1-1; a weak D match, TRBD1 (5 bases). The CDR3 sequence is 14 residues long. The V and J ends lost 5 bases and 5 bases respectively, with 15 bases between them. Germline V lookup: CDR1 MDHEN, CDR2 SYDVKM. CDR3 in amino acids: CASSPLGARTEAFF. CDR3 nucleotides: TGTGCCAGCAGTCCTCTAGGGGCCCGTACTGAAGCTTTCTTT.

CDR3 bases: TGTGCCAGCAGCGCGACAGGGAATCCTTATGGCTACACCTTC. The encoded protein is CASSATGNPYGYTF. The V gene is TRBV2, the J gene TRBJ1-2; TRBD1 aligns across 7 bases. J gave up 5 bases and V 6 bases, and 9 bases lay outside the gene matches. CDR1 SNHLY and CDR2 FYNNEI come from the germline V gene. This CDR3 region has 14 residues.

This chain uses TRBV5-8 with TRBJ2-1; 7 bases match TRBD2. Germline CDR1 SGHTS, CDR2 YDEGEE. V was pared by 4 bases and J by 12 bases, with 4 bases of the junction left unmatched. The CDR3 is 11 residues long. CDR3 coding DNA: TGTGCCAGCAGCGCCCGACTAGCGCAGTTCTTC. As protein: CASSARLAQFF.

The chain is built from TRBV7-2 and TRBJ1-3; TRBD1 agrees at 8 bases. The CDR3 is 15 residues long. Per the germline V gene, CDR1 is SGHTA and CDR2 is FQGNSA. J gave up 5 bases and V 3 bases, and 6 bases lay outside the gene matches. As DNA, the CDR3 is TGTGCCAGCAGCTTCGGACAGGGTGGGAGAAACACCATATATTTT. It translates to CASSFGQGGRNTIYF.

CDR3 loop: CASSLRSSVNNEQFF. DNA of the CDR3: TGTGCCAGCAGCTTGAGGTCTAGCGTCAACAATGAGCAGTTCTTC. The genes are TRBV5-5 and TRBJ2-1; D may be TRBD2 (6 bases). The CDR3 contains 15 residues. The V and J ends lost 1 base and 5 bases respectively, with 13 bases between them. Germline V lookup: CDR1 SGHKS, CDR2 YYEKEE (reference sequence). Filled out from reference TRBV5-5 and TRBJ2-1, the complete variable domain reads DAGVTQSPTHLIKTRGQQVTLRCSPISGHKSVSWYQQVLGQGPQFIFQYYEKEERGRGNFPDRFSARQFPNYSSELNVNALLLGDSALYLCASSLRSSVNNEQFFGPGTRLTVL.

The J gene is TRBJ2-1, the V gene TRBV7-2; 8 bases agree with TRBD1. In germline, CDR1 is SGHTA, CDR2 FQGNSA. V shed 4 bases, J shed 8 bases, and the junction held 7 bases outside the gene matches. This CDR3 spans 14 amino acids. CDR3 protein: CASSSRTGLDEQFF. In DNA, the CDR3 is TGTGCCAGCAGCTCAAGGACAGGGCTTGATGAGCAGTTCTTC.

The chain joins TRBV3-1 (or the pseudogene TRBV3-2) to TRBJ2-1, with D possibly matching TRBD2 (5 bases). This CDR3 comprises 12 residues. The V and J ends lost 1 base and 9 bases respectively, with 7 bases between them. CDR1 and CDR2 from the germline V gene are LGHDT and YNNKEL (reference sequence). As DNA, the CDR3 is TGTGCCAGCAGCCAAGGGGGAGTTGAGCAGTTCTTC. Its translation: CASSQGGVEQFF.

The CDR3 is CASSAQNSGANVLTF. The CDR3 DNA reads TGTGCCAGTAGTGCACAGAACTCTGGGGCCAACGTCCTGACTTTC. This rearrangement joins TRBV19 to TRBJ2-6, with unresolved D. The germline V gene has CDR1 LNHDA and CDR2 SQIVND (reference sequence). The CDR3 is 15 residues long. Trimming took 5 bases from V and 0 from J, leaving 8 bases between them.

This chain connects TRBV11-2 to TRBJ2-5; no clear D. The CDR3 totals 14 residues. Germline V CDR1 and CDR2: SGHAT, FQNNGV. V dropped 2 bases and J dropped 0 bases, with 7 bases sitting between them. CDR3 sequence: CASSLNMNQETQYF. As DNA, the CDR3 is TGTGCCAGCAGCTTAAACATGAACCAAGAGACCCAGTACTTC.

The chain is built from TRBV4-3 and TRBJ1-5; D unclear. CDR3 size: 14 residues. V dropped 4 bases and J dropped 0 bases, with 7 bases sitting between them. Germline CDR1 is LGHNA and CDR2 is YSLEER. CDR3 protein: CASSLDTSNQPQHF. In nucleotides, the CDR3 is TGCGCCAGCAGCCTCGACACTAGCAATCAGCCCCAGCATTTT.

This chain joins TRBV6-2 or TRBV6-3 and TRBJ2-3, with TRBD2 as a possible D gene (5 bases). The V and J ends lost 4 bases and 1 base respectively, with 12 bases between them. Germline V gene lookup returns CDR1 MNHEY and CDR2 SVGEGT. The CDR3 runs to 15 residues. The DNA of the CDR3 is TGTGCCAGCAGTTCAAGCGGCCGGGGCACAGATACGCAGTATTTT. Translating it yields CASSSSGRGTDTQYF.

The table lists this clone with a count of one. J is TRBJ2-1 and V is TRBV7-2; the match to TRBD2 covers 11 bases. Germline trimming cut 3 bases from V and 13 bases from J; bases unmatched to any gene: 5. The CDR3 is made up of 13 amino acids. The V gene's germline CDR1 is SGHTA and CDR2 FQGNSA. CDR3 nucleotide sequence: TGTGCCAGCAGCTTCGGTCTAGCGGGAGGACAGTTCTTC. Encoded protein: CASSFGLAGGQFF.

The gene calls are TRBV5-1 and TRBJ1-2; 8 bases match TRBD1. This CDR3 has 14 amino acids. Per the germline V gene, CDR1 is SGHRS and CDR2 is YFSETQ. V shed 1 base, J shed 7 bases, and the junction held 6 bases outside the gene matches. The CDR3 here is CASSLRPGQGGYTF. CDR3 in DNA: TGCGCCAGCAGCTTGAGGCCAGGACAGGGTGGCTACACCTTC.

The rearrangement uses TRBV1 and TRBJ1-1; TRBD1 is taken as the D call from the table, unchecked against the DNA. TRBV1 is a documented pseudogene. The CDR3 has 14 amino acids. CDR3 DNA sequence: TGCACCAGCAGCCAACCCCGGGACAGGGGCGCATCTTTCTTT. Translating it yields CTSSQPRDRGASFF.

The V call is TRBV5-1, the J call TRBJ2-1; tentatively, D is TRBD1 (6 bases). This CDR3 is built from 16 residues. Germline CDR1 and CDR2: SGHRS and YFSETQ. Trimming removed 0 bases at V and 2 bases at J, with 12 bases between. The CDR3 spells CASSLAGTPTYNEQFF. The CDR3 bases are TGCGCCAGCAGCTTGGCCGGGACACCGACCTACAATGAGCAGTTCTTC.

The chain has TRBV21-1 and TRBJ2-7; the tabulated D call, TRBD2, remains unverified against the DNA. TRBV21-1 is deemed a pseudogene. This CDR3 has 17 amino acids. In DNA, the CDR3 is TGTGCCAGCAGCATTCCGGGACTAGCGTGGCCACGGGACGAGCAGTACTTC. Protein sequence: CASSIPGLAWPRDEQYF.

The chain employs TRBV14 and TRBJ1-1; D unresolved. V was pared by 4 bases and J by 0 bases, with 6 bases between. Germline V lookup: CDR1 SGHDN, CDR2 FVKESK. The CDR3 extends over 13 amino acids. CDR3 sequence: CASSRTMNTEAFF. The CDR3 DNA follows: TGTGCCAGCAGCCGAACTATGAACACTGAAGCTTTCTTT.

The chain carries TRBV24-1 and TRBJ2-2; D is possibly TRBD1 (6 bases). CDR1 is KGHDR and CDR2 is SFDVKD in the germline V gene. V was cut by 6 bases and J by 4 bases, with 14 bases left in between. The length of the CDR3 is 15 residues. This CDR3 reads CATSSRGISTGELFF. CDR3 DNA sequence: TGTGCCACCAGTAGCAGGGGTATTAGCACCGGGGAGCTGTTTTTT.

The chain recombines TRBV9 with TRBJ2-2, with TRBD2 matching 9 bases. CDR1 SGDLS and CDR2 YYNGEE come from the germline V gene. The length of the CDR3 is 17 residues. Unmatched junction bases numbered 9, after V lost 0 bases and J lost 6 bases. In DNA, the CDR3 is TGTGCCAGCAGCGTAGGGGGACTAGCAGACTACTCCGGGGAGCTGTTTTTT. It specifies CASSVGGLADYSGELFF.

This clone showed up just a few times. This chain links TRBV21-1 with TRBJ2-7; the listed D gene, TRBD1, was not tested against the DNA. TRBV21-1 is tagged as a pseudogene. The length of the CDR3 is 14 residues. CDR3 coding DNA: TGTGCCAGCAGCAAGAGGGACAGATCCTACGAGCAGTACTTC. As protein: CASSKRDRSYEQYF.

The genes are TRBV7-2 and TRBJ2-1; D is perhaps TRBD1 (5 bases). This CDR3 comprises 16 residues. From germline, CDR1 is SGHTA and CDR2 FQGNSA. V shed 5 bases and J shed 10 bases, with 24 bases lying between them. The DNA for the CDR3 is TGTGCCAGCAGCCCCAACATCCCCGACAGATCCTCGGAGCAGTTCTTC. It specifies CASSPNIPDRSSEQFF.

The genes are TRBV9 and TRBJ2-5; the D is unclear. V shed 0 bases and J shed 5 bases, with 11 bases lying between them. The germline V gene has CDR1 SGDLS and CDR2 YYNGEE. The CDR3 has 14 amino acids. The chain's CDR3 is CASSVGQGKETQYF. CDR3 sequence (DNA): TGTGCCAGCAGCGTAGGACAAGGAAAGGAGACCCAGTACTTC.

The CDR3 sequence is CASKELSGSGVDEQFF. The CDR3 DNA is TGTGCCAGCAAAGAACTTAGCGGGTCCGGGGTCGATGAGCAGTTCTTC. This chain connects TRBV2 to TRBJ2-1, with TRBD2 matching over 7 bases. The V and J ends lost 7 bases and 8 bases, in that order; junction bases with no gene match: 17. This CDR3 spans 16 amino acids. Looked up from germline, CDR1 is SNHLY and CDR2 is FYNNEI. The full variable domain, its missing parts supplied by reference TRBV2 and TRBJ2-1, is EPEVTQTPSHQVTQMGQEVILRCVPISNHLYFYWYRQILGQKVEFLVSFYNNEISEKSEIFDDQFSVERPDGSNFTLKIRSTKLEDSAMYFCASKELSGSGVDEQFFGPGTRLTVL.

This chain joins TRBV7-2 and TRBJ1-2, with 8 bases aligning to TRBD1. This CDR3 has 15 amino acids. The J segment lost 4 bases and the V segment lost 7 bases, leaving 11 bases of the junction unmatched. Germline values: CDR1 SGHTA, CDR2 FQGNSA. CDR3 protein: CASIPMGTGAYGYTF. The DNA of the CDR3 is TGTGCCAGCATCCCCATGGGGACAGGCGCCTATGGCTACACCTTC.

The V and J genes are TRBV7-8 and TRBJ1-5; the D gene is possibly TRBD1 (6 bases). Germline loops: CDR1 SGHVS, CDR2 FQNEAQ. V was cut by 3 bases and J by 0 bases, with 9 bases left in between. This CDR3 is 15 amino acids long. CDR3 sequence reads: CASSLDSRSNQPQHF. The CDR3 bases are TGTGCCAGCAGCTTGGACAGCCGTAGCAATCAGCCCCAGCATTTT.

CDR3 in DNA: TGTGCCAGCAGCAAGGGCCCAAACAGGAACTATGGCTACACCTTC. Its protein product is CASSKGPNRNYGYTF. The rearrangement links TRBV28 to TRBJ1-2; D might be TRBD1 (5 bases). This CDR3 spans 15 amino acids. The V end was cut by 6 bases, the J end by 2 bases, with 16 bases between. From germline, CDR1 is MDHEN and CDR2 SYDVKM.

The chain couples TRBV7-2 to TRBJ2-5, with no clear D. This CDR3 comprises 13 residues. Trimming removed 1 base at V and 3 bases at J, with 6 bases between. CDR1 SGHTA and CDR2 FQGNSA come from the germline V gene. The DNA of the CDR3 is TGTGCCAGCAGCTTAGGTCCCGAAGAGACCCAGTACTTC. Protein sequence: CASSLGPEETQYF.

The chain uses TRBV18 and TRBJ1-2; D remains ambiguous. In germline, CDR1 is KGHSH, CDR2 LQKENI. V was clipped by 2 bases and J by 4 bases, with 11 bases between them. CDR3 length equals 14 residues. In nucleotides, the CDR3 is TGTGCCAGCTCACCAAGAGAGGGAACCTATGGCTACACCTTC. This gives the protein CASSPREGTYGYTF.